This TCR beta chain was sequenced during a study of graft-versus-host responses after intestinal transplantation. Comments on this clone: Antigen unknown.

Germline V gives CDR1 MDHEN, CDR2 SYDVKM. The CDR3 sequence is 15 residues long. The V end lost 5 bases, the J end lost 0 bases, and 14 bases lay between the germline ends. Measured with immunoSEQ multiplex PCR; TCRdb has only the in-frame clones, and not every one. The sample carries some 100,000 clones, approximately 90% recorded once. The TCR originated in a human donor who was the organ donor for an intestinal transplant. The starting material was unstimulated CD8+ T cells sorted from spleen or lymph node cells, obtained before transplant. The chain is built from TRBV28 and TRBJ2-7, with D perhaps TRBD2 (6 bases). The CDR3 sequence: CASSHSLALSYEQYF. In nucleotides, the CDR3 is TGTGCCAGCAGTCATAGTCTAGCGCTCTCCTACGAGCAGTACTTC.